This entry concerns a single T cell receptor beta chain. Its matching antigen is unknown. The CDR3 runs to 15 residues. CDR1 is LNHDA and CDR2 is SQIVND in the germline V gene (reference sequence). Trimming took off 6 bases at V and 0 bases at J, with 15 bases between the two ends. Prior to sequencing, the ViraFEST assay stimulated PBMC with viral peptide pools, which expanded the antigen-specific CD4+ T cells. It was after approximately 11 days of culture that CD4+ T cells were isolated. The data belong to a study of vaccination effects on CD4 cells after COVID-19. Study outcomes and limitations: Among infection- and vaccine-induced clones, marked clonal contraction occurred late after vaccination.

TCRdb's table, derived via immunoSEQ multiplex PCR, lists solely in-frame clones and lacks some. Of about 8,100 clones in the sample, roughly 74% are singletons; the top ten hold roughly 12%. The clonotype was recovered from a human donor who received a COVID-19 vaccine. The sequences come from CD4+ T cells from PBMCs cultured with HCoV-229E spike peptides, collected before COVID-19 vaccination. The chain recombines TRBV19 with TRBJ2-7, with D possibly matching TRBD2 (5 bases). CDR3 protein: CASRGGRRSSYEQYF. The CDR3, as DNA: TGTGCCAGTAGGGGCGGGCGGAGGAGCTCCTACGAGCAGTACTTC.